This T cell receptor (beta chain) was found in a study of OX40 agonist ivuxolimab in advanced cancers. The wider study: All patients had ivuxolimab intravenously every 2 weeks at 0.01 to 10 mg/kg. Partial responses were achieved by three patients, one with hepatocellular carcinoma and two with cutaneous melanoma. Study conclusions and caveats: Both blood CD4+ and CD8+ T cells showed clonal growth by week 6 at 0.1 to 3.0 mg/kg.

Points on this clone: What it binds is unknown.

V was clipped by 6 bases and J by 0 bases; unmatched bases: 4. This CDR3 is built from 15 residues. Germline V CDR1 and CDR2: ENHRY, SYGVKD. TCRdb keeps only in-frame clones here, not all; method: immunoSEQ multiplex PCR. The sample contains 90,000 to 120,000 clones, around 93% of which appear only once. The input for sequencing was CD4+ or CD8+ T cells sorted from blood, taken in a trial of the OX40 agonist ivuxolimab. This receptor was obtained from an adult with an advanced solid tumor such as melanoma, head and neck, liver or kidney cancer. The chain uses TRBV10-3 and TRBJ2-7; 11 bases map to TRBD2. DNA of the CDR3: TGTGCCATCAGAGGGGGACTAGCGGACTCCTACGAGCAGTACTTC. This gives the protein CAIRGGLADSYEQYF.